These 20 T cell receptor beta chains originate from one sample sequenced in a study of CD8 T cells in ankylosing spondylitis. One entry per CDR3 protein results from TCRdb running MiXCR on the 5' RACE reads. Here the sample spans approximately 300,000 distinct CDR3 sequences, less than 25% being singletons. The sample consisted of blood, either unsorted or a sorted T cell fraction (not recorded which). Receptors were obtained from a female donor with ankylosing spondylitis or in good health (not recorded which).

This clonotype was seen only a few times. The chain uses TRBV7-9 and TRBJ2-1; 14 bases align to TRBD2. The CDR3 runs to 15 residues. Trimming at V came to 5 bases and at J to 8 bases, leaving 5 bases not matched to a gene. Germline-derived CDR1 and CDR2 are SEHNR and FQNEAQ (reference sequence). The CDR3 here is CASSMGLAGVYEQFF. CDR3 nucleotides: TGTGCCAGCAGCATGGGACTAGCGGGAGTCTATGAGCAGTTCTTC.

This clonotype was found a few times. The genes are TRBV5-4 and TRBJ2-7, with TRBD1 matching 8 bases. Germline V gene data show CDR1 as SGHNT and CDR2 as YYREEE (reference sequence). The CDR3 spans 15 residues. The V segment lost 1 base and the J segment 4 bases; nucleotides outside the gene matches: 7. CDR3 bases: TGTGCCAGCAGCTTGAGGCAGGGGGCTGTATACGAGCAGTACTTC. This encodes CASSLRQGAVYEQYF.

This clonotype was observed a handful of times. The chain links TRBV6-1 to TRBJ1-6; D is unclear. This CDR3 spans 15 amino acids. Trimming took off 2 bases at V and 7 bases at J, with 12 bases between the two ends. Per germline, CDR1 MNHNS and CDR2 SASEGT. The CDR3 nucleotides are TGTGCCAGCAGTGAACGGGTCCTTCCCAATTCACCCCTCCACTTT. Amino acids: CASSERVLPNSPLHF.

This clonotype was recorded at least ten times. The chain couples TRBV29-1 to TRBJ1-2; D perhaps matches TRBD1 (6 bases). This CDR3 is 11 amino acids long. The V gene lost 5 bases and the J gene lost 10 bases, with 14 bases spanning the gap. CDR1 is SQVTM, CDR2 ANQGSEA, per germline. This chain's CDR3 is CSVMGGEDYTF. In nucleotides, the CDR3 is TGCAGCGTTATGGGGGGCGAGGACTACACCTTC. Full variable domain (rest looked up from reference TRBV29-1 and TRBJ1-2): SAVISQKPSRDICQRGTSLTIQCQVDSQVTMMFWYRQQPGQSLTLIATANQGSEATYESGFVIDKFPISRPNLTFSTLTVSNMSPEDSSIYLCSVMGGEDYTFGSGTRLTVV.

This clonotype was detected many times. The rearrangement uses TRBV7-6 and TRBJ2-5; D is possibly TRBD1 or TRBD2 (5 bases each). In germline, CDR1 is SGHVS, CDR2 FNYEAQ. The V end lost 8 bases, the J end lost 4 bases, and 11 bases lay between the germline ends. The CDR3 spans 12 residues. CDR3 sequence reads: CASGDPGETQYF. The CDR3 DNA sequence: TGTGCCAGCGGGGACCCGGGAGAGACCCAGTACTTC.

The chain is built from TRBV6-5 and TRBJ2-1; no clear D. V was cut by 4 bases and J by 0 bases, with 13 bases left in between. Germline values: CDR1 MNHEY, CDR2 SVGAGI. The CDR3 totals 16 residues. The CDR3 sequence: CASSSPRVGSYNEQFF. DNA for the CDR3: TGTGCCAGCAGTTCCCCTAGAGTTGGCTCCTACAATGAGCAGTTCTTC.

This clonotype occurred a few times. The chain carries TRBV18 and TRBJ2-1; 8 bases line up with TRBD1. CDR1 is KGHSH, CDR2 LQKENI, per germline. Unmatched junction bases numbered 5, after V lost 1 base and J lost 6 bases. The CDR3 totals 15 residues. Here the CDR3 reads CASSPQQGAGNEQFF. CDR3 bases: TGTGCCAGCTCACCACAGCAGGGGGCAGGCAATGAGCAGTTCTTC.

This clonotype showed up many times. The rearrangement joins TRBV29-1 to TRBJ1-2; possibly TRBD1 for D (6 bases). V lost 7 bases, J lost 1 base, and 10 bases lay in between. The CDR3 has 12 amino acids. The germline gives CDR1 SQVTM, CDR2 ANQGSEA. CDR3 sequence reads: CSGTGINYGYTF. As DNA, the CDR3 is TGCAGCGGTACAGGGATTAACTATGGCTACACCTTC.

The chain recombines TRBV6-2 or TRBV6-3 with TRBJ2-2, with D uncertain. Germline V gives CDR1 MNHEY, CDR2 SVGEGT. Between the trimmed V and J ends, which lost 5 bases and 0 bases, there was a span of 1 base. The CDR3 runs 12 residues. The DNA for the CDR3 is TGTGCCAGCAGTACGAACACCGGGGAGCTGTTTTTT. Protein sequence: CASSTNTGELFF.

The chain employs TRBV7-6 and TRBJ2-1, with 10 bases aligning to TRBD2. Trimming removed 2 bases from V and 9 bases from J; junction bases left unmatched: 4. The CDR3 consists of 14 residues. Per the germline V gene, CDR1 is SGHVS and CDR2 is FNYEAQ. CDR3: CASSLWEREGEQFF. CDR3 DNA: TGTGCCAGCAGCTTATGGGAGCGGGAGGGTGAGCAGTTCTTC.

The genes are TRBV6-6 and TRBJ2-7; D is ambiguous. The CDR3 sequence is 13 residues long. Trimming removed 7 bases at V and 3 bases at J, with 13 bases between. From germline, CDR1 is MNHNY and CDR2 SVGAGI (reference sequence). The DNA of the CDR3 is TGTGCCAGCACCCAGTTTGGCAACTACGAGCAGTACTTC. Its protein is CASTQFGNYEQYF.

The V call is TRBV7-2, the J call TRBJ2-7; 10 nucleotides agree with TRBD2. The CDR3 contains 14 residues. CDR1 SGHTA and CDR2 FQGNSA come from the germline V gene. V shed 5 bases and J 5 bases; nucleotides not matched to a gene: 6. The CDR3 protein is CASSVTGTSDEQYF. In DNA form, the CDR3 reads TGTGCCAGCAGCGTCACCGGGACTAGCGACGAGCAGTACTTC. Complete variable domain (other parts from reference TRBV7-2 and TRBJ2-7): GAGVSQSPSNKVTEKGKDVELRCDPISGHTALYWYRQSLGQGLEFLIYFQGNSAPDKSGLPSDRFSAERTGGSVSTLTIQRTQQEDSAVYLCASSVTGTSDEQYFGPGTRLTVT.

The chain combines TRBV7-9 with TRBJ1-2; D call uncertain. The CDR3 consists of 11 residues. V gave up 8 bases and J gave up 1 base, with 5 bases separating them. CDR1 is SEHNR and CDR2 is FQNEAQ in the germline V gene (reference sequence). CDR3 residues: CASANNYGYTF. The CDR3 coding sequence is TGTGCCAGCGCCAATAACTATGGCTACACCTTC.

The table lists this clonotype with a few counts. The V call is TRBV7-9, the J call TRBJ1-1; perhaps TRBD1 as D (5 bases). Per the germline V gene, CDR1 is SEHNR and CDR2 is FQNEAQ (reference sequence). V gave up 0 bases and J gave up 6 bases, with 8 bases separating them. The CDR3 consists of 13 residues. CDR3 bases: TGTGCCAGCAGCTTAGCGGGGCAAGCTGAAGCTTTCTTT. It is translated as CASSLAGQAEAFF.

Written as DNA, the CDR3 is TGCAGTGCTCCTACCACCAACCTTTACAATGAGCAGTTCTTC. Protein product: CSAPTTNLYNEQFF. V is TRBV20-1 and J is TRBJ2-1; D gene uncertain. Per the germline V gene, CDR1 is DFQATT and CDR2 is SNEGSKA (reference sequence). V was pared by 5 bases and J by 4 bases, with 15 bases between. This CDR3 is 14 amino acids long.

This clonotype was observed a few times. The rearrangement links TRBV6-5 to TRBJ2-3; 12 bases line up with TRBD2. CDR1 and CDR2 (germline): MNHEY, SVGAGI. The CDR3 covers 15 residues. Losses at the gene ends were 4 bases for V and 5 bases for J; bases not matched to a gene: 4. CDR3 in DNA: TGTGCCAGCAGTTCACTAGCGGGAGGTCGAGATACGCAGTATTTT. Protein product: CASSSLAGGRDTQYF.

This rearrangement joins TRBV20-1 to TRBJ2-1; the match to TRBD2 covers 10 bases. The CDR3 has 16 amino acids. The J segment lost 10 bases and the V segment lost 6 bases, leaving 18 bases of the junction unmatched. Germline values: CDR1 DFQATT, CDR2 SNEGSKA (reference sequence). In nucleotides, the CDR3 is TGCAGTGCCCCCAATCCTACAGCGGGAGGGCCAGGCGAGCAGTTCTTC. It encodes CSAPNPTAGGPGEQFF.

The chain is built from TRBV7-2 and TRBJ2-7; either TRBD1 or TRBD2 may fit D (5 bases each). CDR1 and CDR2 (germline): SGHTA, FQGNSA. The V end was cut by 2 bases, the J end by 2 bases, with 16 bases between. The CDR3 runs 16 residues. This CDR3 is CASSLILGRGAYEQYF. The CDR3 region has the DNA TGTGCCAGCAGCTTAATTTTAGGGCGAGGGGCCTACGAGCAGTACTTC.

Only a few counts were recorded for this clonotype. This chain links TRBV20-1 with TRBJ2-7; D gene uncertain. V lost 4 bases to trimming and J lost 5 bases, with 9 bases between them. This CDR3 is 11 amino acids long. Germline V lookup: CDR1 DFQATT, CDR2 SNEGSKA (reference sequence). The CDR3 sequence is CSATVHHEQYF. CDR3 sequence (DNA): TGCAGTGCTACCGTCCACCACGAGCAGTACTTC.

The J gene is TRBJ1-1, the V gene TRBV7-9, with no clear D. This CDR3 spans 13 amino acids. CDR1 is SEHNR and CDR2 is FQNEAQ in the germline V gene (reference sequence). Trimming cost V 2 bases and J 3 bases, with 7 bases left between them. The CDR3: CASSLRPDTEAFF. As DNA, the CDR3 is TGTGCCAGCAGCTTAAGACCTGACACTGAAGCTTTCTTT.